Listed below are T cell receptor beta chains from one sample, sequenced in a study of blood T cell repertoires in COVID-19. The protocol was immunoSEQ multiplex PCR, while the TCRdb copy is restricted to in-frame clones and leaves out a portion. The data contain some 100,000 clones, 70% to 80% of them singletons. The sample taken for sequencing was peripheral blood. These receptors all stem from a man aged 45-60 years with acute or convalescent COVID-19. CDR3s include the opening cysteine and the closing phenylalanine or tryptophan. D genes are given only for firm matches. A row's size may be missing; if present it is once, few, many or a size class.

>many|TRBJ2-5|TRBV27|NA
CASSWGQPRFQETQYF
TGTGCCAGCAGCTGGGGGCAGCCGCGTTTCCAAGAGACCCAGTACTTC
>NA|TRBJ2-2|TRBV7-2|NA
CASSLYYRLAGELFF
TGTGCCAGCAGCTTATACTACAGGCTCGCCGGGGAGCTGTTTTTT
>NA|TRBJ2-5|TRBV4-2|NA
CASSQRGAEGRGGETQYF
TGTGCCAGCAGCCAAAGGGGAGCGGAGGGGCGGGGAGGAGAGACCCAGTACTTC
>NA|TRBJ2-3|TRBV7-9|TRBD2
CASSPSGGTDTQYF
TGTGCCAGCAGCCCTAGCGGGGGCACAGATACGCAGTATTTT
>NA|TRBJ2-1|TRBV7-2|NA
CASSLVSTYNEQFF
TGTGCCAGCAGCTTAGTTTCTACCTACAATGAGCAGTTCTTC
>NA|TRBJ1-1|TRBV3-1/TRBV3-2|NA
CASSQGADPDFEAFF
TGTGCCAGCAGCCAAGGCGCTGACCCAGACTTTGAAGCTTTCTTT
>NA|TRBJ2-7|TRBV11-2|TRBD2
CASSLVSGRKYEQYF
TGTGCCAGCAGCTTAGTTAGCGGGAGGAAATACGAGCAGTACTTC
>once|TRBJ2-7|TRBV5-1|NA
CASSLRQADLPYEQYF
TGCGCCAGCAGCTTGCGACAGGCCGATCTGCCTTACGAGCAGTACTTC
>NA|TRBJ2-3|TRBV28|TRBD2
CASRPSGSGTDTQYF
TGTGCCAGCAGACCAAGCGGGAGCGGCACAGATACGCAGTATTTT
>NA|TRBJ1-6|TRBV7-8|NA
CASSLEVRTDYNSPLHF
TGTGCCAGCAGCTTAGAAGTCAGAACAGACTATAATTCACCCCTCCACTTT
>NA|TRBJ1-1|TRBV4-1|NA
CASSQERVRMNTEAFF
TGCGCCAGCAGCCAAGAACGGGTCAGAATGAACACTGAAGCTTTCTTT
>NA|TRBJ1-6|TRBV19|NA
CASSTTDSHLANNSPLHF
TGTGCCAGTAGTACCACGGACAGCCATCTAGCAAATAATTCACCCCTCCACTTT
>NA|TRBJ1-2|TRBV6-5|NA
CASSFGWYGYTF
TGTGCCAGCAGTTTCGGTTGGTATGGCTACACCTTC
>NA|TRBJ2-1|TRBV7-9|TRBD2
CASSRLAGTYNEQFF
TGTGCCAGCAGTCGACTAGCGGGGACCTACAATGAGCAGTTCTTC
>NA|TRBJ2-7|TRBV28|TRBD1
CASSSTGTGRYEQYF
TGTGCCAGCAGTTCAACCGGGACAGGGCGCTACGAGCAGTACTTC
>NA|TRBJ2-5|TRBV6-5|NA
CASPRGVKTQYF
TGTGCCAGTCCCAGGGGGGTCAAGACCCAGTACTTC
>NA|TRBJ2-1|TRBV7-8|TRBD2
CASSLVYGTSGTSGLQFF
TGTGCCAGCAGCTTAGTTTATGGCACTAGCGGGACCTCTGGGTTGCAGTTCTTC
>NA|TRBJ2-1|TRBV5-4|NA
CASSTPSRGAYNEQFF
TGTGCCAGCAGCACCCCCTCACGGGGGGCATACAATGAGCAGTTCTTC
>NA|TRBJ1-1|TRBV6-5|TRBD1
CATKMDRVGTEAFF
TGTGCCACAAAAATGGACAGGGTCGGCACTGAAGCTTTCTTT
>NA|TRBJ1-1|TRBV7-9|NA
CASSLYTEAFF
TGTGCCAGCAGCTTATATACTGAAGCTTTCTTT
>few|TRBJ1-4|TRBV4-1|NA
CASSQGDRYLPATNEKLFF
TGCGCCAGCAGCCAAGGCGACAGGTACCTACCGGCAACTAATGAAAAACTGTTTTTT
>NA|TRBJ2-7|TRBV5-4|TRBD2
CASSPSSGAYEQYF
TGTGCCAGCAGCCCGTCTAGCGGGGCCTACGAGCAGTACTTC
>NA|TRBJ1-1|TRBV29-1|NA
CSVLTPRYTEAFF
TGCAGCGTTTTAACCCCTAGGTACACTGAAGCTTTCTTT
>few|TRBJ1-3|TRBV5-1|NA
CASGLESSGNTIYF
TGCGCCAGCGGCCTTGAAAGCTCTGGAAACACCATATATTTT
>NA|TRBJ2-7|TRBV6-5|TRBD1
CASSYSKGQGYEQYF
TGTGCCAGCAGTTACTCGAAGGGACAGGGGTACGAGCAGTACTTC
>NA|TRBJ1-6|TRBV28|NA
CASSLKQGMGSPLHF
TGTGCCAGCAGTTTGAAACAGGGTATGGGTTCACCCCTCCACTTT
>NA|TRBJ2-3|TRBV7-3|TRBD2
CASSHGTSGRLTDTQYF
TGTGCCAGCAGCCATGGGACTAGCGGGAGATTAACAGATACGCAGTATTTT
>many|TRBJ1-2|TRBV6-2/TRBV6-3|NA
CASSSRDNYGYTF
TGTGCCAGCAGTAGCCGTGATAACTATGGCTACACCTTC